Shown below are 5 T cell receptor beta chains from a single sample sequenced in a study of blood T cell repertoires in COVID-19. Sequencing used immunoSEQ multiplex PCR; TCRdb keeps in-frame clones, though not all of them. The profile shows some 200,000 clones, around three quarters of them singletons. Sequenced material: peripheral blood. These receptors were taken from a woman in her 70s with acute or convalescent COVID-19.

The chain uses TRBV7-2 and TRBJ1-4; 7 bases match TRBD1. CDR1 and CDR2 (germline): SGHTA, FQGNSA. Trimming at V came to 6 bases and at J to 4 bases, leaving 5 bases not matched to a gene. The CDR3 is 14 residues long. CDR3 in DNA: TGTGCCAGCAGAGAGGGACAGCTTAATGAAAAACTGTTTTTT. The encoded protein is CASREGQLNEKLFF. The entire variable domain, with the rest obtained from reference TRBV7-2 and TRBJ1-4, is as follows: GAGVSQSPSNKVTEKGKDVELRCDPISGHTALYWYRQSLGQGLEFLIYFQGNSAPDKSGLPSDRFSAERTGGSVSTLTIQRTQQEDSAVYLCASREGQLNEKLFFGSGTQLSVL.

The genes are TRBV19 and TRBJ2-7; 8 positions match TRBD1. Germline values: CDR1 LNHDA, CDR2 SQIVND (reference sequence). V lost 6 bases, J lost 3 bases, and 10 bases stayed unmatched. The CDR3 covers 15 residues. This chain's CDR3 is CASSLRGTGRYEQYF. The CDR3 nucleotides read TGTGCCAGTAGCCTCAGGGGGACAGGCCGCTACGAGCAGTACTTC.

The chain recombines TRBV4-3 with TRBJ2-7; 9 bases match TRBD1. Trimming at V came to 5 bases and at J to 5 bases, leaving 13 bases not matched to a gene. The germline V gene has CDR1 LGHNA and CDR2 YSLEER. The CDR3 is 16 amino acids. CDR3 in amino acids: CASSKSGTGTVDEQYF. As DNA, the CDR3 is TGCGCCAGCAGCAAGTCCGGGACAGGGACGGTCGACGAGCAGTACTTC.

This clone has only a few counts. The genes are TRBV10-1 and TRBJ2-5; weak D call: TRBD1 (6 bases). Germline CDR1 is WNHNN and CDR2 is SYGVQD (reference sequence). V lost 2 bases, J lost 5 bases, and 18 bases lay in between. CDR3 length: 16 amino acids. CDR3 sequence reads: CASSEGIGAGEETQYF. The CDR3 bases are TGCGCCAGCAGTGAGGGAATCGGGGCAGGGGAGGAGACCCAGTACTTC.

Here the CDR3 DNA reads TGTGCCAGCAGCCCCACCCTGACCGCAGGGGGAGCACAAGAGACCCAGTACTTC. It specifies CASSPTLTAGGAQETQYF. The chain carries TRBV3-1 (or the pseudogene TRBV3-2) and TRBJ2-5; TRBD1 matches 7 bases. This CDR3 is 18 amino acids long. V was clipped by 4 bases and J by 2 bases; unmatched bases: 16. The germline CDR1 and CDR2 sequences are LGHDT and YNNKEL (reference sequence).